Listed below are T cell receptor beta chains from one sample, sequenced in a study of blood T cell repertoires in COVID-19. Assay used: immunoSEQ multiplex PCR; TCRdb lists only in-frame clones, some missing. The sample contains tens of thousands of clones, roughly 84% of which appear only once. The sequenced sample was peripheral blood. Receptors originate from a human donor in a cohort sampled during active COVID-19. Each CDR3 is given with its conserved first and last residue. D genes are given only for firm matches. A row's size may be missing; if present it is once, few, many or a size class.

v_gene,j_gene,abundance,d_gene,CDR3aa,CDR3nt
TRBV2,TRBJ2-5,NA,NA,CASRNGNQETQYF,TGTGCCAGCAGGAACGGGAACCAAGAGACCCAGTACTTC
TRBV29-1,TRBJ1-2,once,NA,CSVTGGDGGYTF,TGCAGCGTTACCGGGGGGGACGGTGGCTACACCTTC
TRBV15,TRBJ1-5,NA,NA,CATSRDKSAGGNQPQHF,TGTGCCACCAGCAGAGATAAATCTGCGGGAGGCAATCAGCCCCAGCATTTT
TRBV2,TRBJ1-2,NA,NA,CASSSDRYNGYTF,TGTGCCAGCAGTTCCGACAGATACAATGGCTACACCTTC
TRBV5-1,TRBJ2-1,NA,TRBD2,CASSASGGPYNEQFF,TGCGCCAGCAGCGCTAGCGGGGGTCCCTACAATGAGCAGTTCTTC
TRBV30,TRBJ1-2,once,NA,CAWSPPGYYGYTF,TGTGCCTGGAGTCCACCGGGGTACTATGGCTACACCTTC
TRBV28,TRBJ1-2,NA,NA,CASSFREWGYTF,TGTGCCAGCAGTTTTCGAGAGTGGGGCTACACCTTC
TRBV5-1,TRBJ2-1,NA,NA,CASSTQASGPYNEQFF,TGCGCCAGCAGCACGCAAGCGAGCGGTCCCTACAATGAGCAGTTCTTC
TRBV5-1,TRBJ2-7,NA,NA,CASSLGQGRLDEQYF,TGCGCCAGCAGCTTGGGGCAGGGCCGACTGGACGAGCAGTACTTC
TRBV12-3/TRBV12-4,TRBJ1-5,once,TRBD1,CASTTGTRVPQHF,TGTGCCAGCACGACAGGGACTAGGGTGCCCCAGCATTTT
TRBV6-6,TRBJ2-1,NA,NA,CASSPGAYNEQFF,TGTGCCAGCAGCCCCGGGGCCTACAATGAGCAGTTCTTC
TRBV3-1/TRBV3-2,TRBJ1-4,NA,TRBD1,CASSQDKIWGTGATNEKLFF,TGTGCCAGCAGCCAAGATAAAATTTGGGGGACAGGGGCAACTAATGAAAAACTGTTTTTT
TRBV10-1,TRBJ2-1,NA,NA,CASSESRGEQFF,TGCGCCAGCAGTGAGTCTCGGGGGGAGCAGTTCTTC
TRBV30,TRBJ2-5,NA,NA,CAWSVGRARETQYF,TGTGCCTGGAGTGTGGGCAGGGCAAGGGAGACCCAGTACTTC
TRBV20-1,TRBJ2-7,NA,TRBD1,CSASEQGIEQYF,TGCAGTGCTAGTGAACAGGGGATCGAGCAGTACTTC
TRBV5-1,TRBJ2-5,NA,TRBD1,CASSSITGGQETQYF,TGCGCCAGCAGCAGTATCACAGGGGGCCAAGAGACCCAGTACTTC
TRBV5-1,TRBJ1-4,once,NA,CASSWSPGEKLFF,TGCGCCAGCAGCTGGAGCCCCGGGGAAAAACTGTTTTTT
TRBV10-3,TRBJ1-6,NA,TRBD1,CAIRSDRGGNFSPLHF,TGTGCCATCAGGTCCGACAGGGGGGGTAACTTTTCACCCCTCCACTTT
TRBV6-6,TRBJ2-4,NA,TRBD1,CASSLGQMNIQYF,TGTGCCAGCAGCCTGGGACAGATGAACATTCAGTACTTC
TRBV27,TRBJ1-2,NA,TRBD1,CASSLGQGSRSYGYTF,TGTGCCAGCAGTTTGGGACAGGGTTCCCGAAGCTATGGCTACACCTTC
TRBV14,TRBJ2-1,NA,TRBD2,CASSQVGGLAANEQFF,TGTGCCAGCAGCCAAGTTGGGGGACTAGCGGCCAATGAGCAGTTCTTC
TRBV7-9,TRBJ1-4,NA,NA,CASSRRAQNEKLFF,TGTGCCAGCAGCCGGAGGGCTCAGAATGAAAAACTGTTTTTT
TRBV10-1,TRBJ2-7,NA,TRBD2,CASSKGTSGSEQYF,TGCGCCAGCAGTAAGGGGACTAGCGGGTCCGAGCAGTACTTC
TRBV6-6,TRBJ2-5,NA,TRBD2,CASTSRTTSGQETQYF,TGTGCCAGCACCAGTCGAACGACTAGCGGACAAGAGACCCAGTACTTC
TRBV19,TRBJ1-5,few,TRBD1,CASSIQGVNQPQHF,TGTGCCAGTAGTATACAGGGGGTAAATCAGCCCCAGCATTTT
TRBV6-6,TRBJ2-7,NA,NA,CASKTGDYEQYF,TGTGCCAGCAAAACCGGGGACTACGAGCAGTACTTC
TRBV13,TRBJ2-1,NA,TRBD2,CASSSTGLAGVNEQFF,TGTGCCAGCAGCTCAACGGGACTAGCGGGAGTAAATGAGCAGTTCTTC
TRBV7-9,TRBJ1-1,few,NA,CASSRQKINTEAFF,TGTGCCAGCAGCCGACAGAAAATAAACACTGAAGCTTTCTTT
TRBV19,TRBJ1-5,NA,TRBD1,CASSRGGRGNQPQHF,TGTGCCAGTAGTAGAGGGGGCCGGGGCAATCAGCCCCAGCATTTT
TRBV7-9,TRBJ1-4,NA,NA,CASSLSGTAATNEKLFF,TGTGCCAGCAGCCTATCCGGGACTGCCGCAACTAATGAAAAACTGTTTTTT
TRBV18,TRBJ1-3,NA,NA,CASSQSGTLSGNTIYF,TGTGCCAGCTCACAATCCGGGACACTTTCTGGAAACACCATATATTTT
TRBV27,TRBJ2-3,NA,TRBD1,CASFGVRGNTDTQYF,TGTGCCAGCTTTGGGGTCAGGGGGAACACAGATACGCAGTATTTT
TRBV3-1/TRBV3-2,TRBJ2-7,NA,TRBD1,CASSQVGQTSYEQYF,TGTGCCAGCAGCCAAGTGGGACAGACATCCTACGAGCAGTACTTC
TRBV4-1,TRBJ1-5,NA,NA,CASSQYDLPGQPQHF,TGCGCCAGCAGCCAGTACGACCTTCCGGGACAGCCCCAGCATTTT
TRBV18,TRBJ2-3,once,TRBD2,CASSPERQAGGGF,TGTGCCAGCTCACCAGAGAGACAGGCCGGCGGGGGGTTT
TRBV27,TRBJ2-3,NA,TRBD2,CASSLFAGVTDTQYF,TGTGCCAGCAGTTTATTCGCGGGGGTCACAGATACGCAGTATTTT
TRBV12-3/TRBV12-4,TRBJ1-1,NA,NA,CASSLGGELNAFF,TGTGCCAGCAGTTTGGGAGGTGAATTGAATGCTTTCTTT
TRBV7-2,TRBJ2-5,NA,TRBD1,CASSPRQGAGETQYF,TGTGCCAGCAGCCCCAGGCAGGGGGCCGGGGAGACCCAGTACTTC
TRBV19,TRBJ1-3,NA,NA,CASSNPPSSGNTIYF,TGTGCCAGTAGTAACCCGCCGAGCTCTGGAAACACCATATATTTT
TRBV28,TRBJ2-7,NA,NA,CASGLGGDHYEQYF,TGTGCCAGCGGACTCGGAGGGGACCACTACGAGCAGTACTTC
TRBV12-3/TRBV12-4,TRBJ1-2,NA,NA,CASSFSDYGYTF,TGTGCCAGCAGTTTTTCCGACTATGGCTACACCTTC
TRBV27,TRBJ1-2,NA,TRBD1,CASSWNGQGAYGYTF,TGTGCCAGCAGTTGGAATGGACAGGGGGCCTATGGCTACACCTTC
TRBV5-8,TRBJ2-3,NA,TRBD1,CASSRTGGMADTQYF,TGTGCCAGCAGTCGGACAGGGGGAATGGCAGATACGCAGTATTTT
TRBV29-1,TRBJ2-1,NA,TRBD1,CSVGQGYEQFF,TGCAGCGTTGGACAGGGGTATGAGCAGTTCTTC
TRBV28,TRBJ1-6,few,TRBD1,CASSSGQGESPLHF,TGTGCCAGCAGTTCCGGACAGGGCGAATCACCCCTCCACTTT
TRBV7-8,TRBJ2-1,NA,TRBD2,CASSPLGGSSNEQFF,TGTGCCAGCAGCCCCTTGGGGGGGTCGAGCAATGAGCAGTTCTTC
TRBV9,TRBJ1-2,NA,TRBD1,CASSPDRNYGYTF,TGTGCCAGCAGCCCGGACAGGAACTATGGCTACACCTTC
TRBV5-6,TRBJ2-1,NA,TRBD2,CASSLWGTSISGEQFF,TGTGCCAGCAGCTTGTGGGGGACTAGCATTTCGGGTGAGCAGTTCTTC
TRBV5-4,TRBJ2-7,NA,NA,CASSPPGVPYEQYF,TGTGCCAGCAGCCCACCCGGGGTACCCTACGAGCAGTACTTC